The rows below give T cell receptor beta chains drawn from one sample of a study of OX40 agonist ivuxolimab in advanced cancers. Clones were read by immunoSEQ multiplex PCR, and TCRdb kept only the in-frame ones, dropping some. The table lists about 73,000 clones, about 88% of them singletons, with more than 2% in the top ten. The sequencing used CD4+ or CD8+ T cells sorted from blood, collected in a trial of the OX40 agonist ivuxolimab. These receptors originate from an adult with an advanced solid tumor such as melanoma, head and neck, liver or kidney cancer. Each CDR3 is given with its conserved first and last residue. Fields, in order: clone size, J gene, D gene, V gene, CDR3 protein, CDR3 DNA. The D gene is left open where the match is weak. Rows may omit the clone size; those that give it use once, few, many or a size class.

clone_size: .
j_call: TRBJ1-6
d_call: .
v_call: TRBV11-3
cdr3_aa: CASSLEPGFNSPLHF
cdr3_nt: TGTGCCAGCAGCTTAGAGCCGGGGTTTAATTCACCCCTCCACTTT

clone_size: .
j_call: TRBJ2-7
d_call: TRBD1
v_call: TRBV30
cdr3_aa: CAWSLGTGGYEQYF
cdr3_nt: TGTGCCTGGAGTCTGGGGACAGGGGGATACGAGCAGTACTTC

clone_size: .
j_call: TRBJ1-1
d_call: .
v_call: TRBV9
cdr3_aa: CASSPRKMGPNTEAFF
cdr3_nt: TGTGCCAGCAGCCCCCGCAAGATGGGGCCGAACACTGAAGCTTTCTTT

clone_size: .
j_call: TRBJ2-7
d_call: .
v_call: TRBV7-9
cdr3_aa: CASSFPGFLTDEQYF
cdr3_nt: TGTGCCAGCAGCTTCCCGGGGTTCCTGACCGACGAGCAGTACTTC

clone_size: .
j_call: TRBJ1-4
d_call: TRBD1
v_call: TRBV7-9
cdr3_aa: CASSLDRGNEKLFF
cdr3_nt: TGTGCCAGCAGCTTAGACAGGGGTAATGAAAAACTGTTTTTT

clone_size: .
j_call: TRBJ2-7
d_call: .
v_call: TRBV19
cdr3_aa: CATADPPRYEQYF
cdr3_nt: TGTGCCACCGCTGACCCTCCGAGGTACGAGCAGTACTTC

clone_size: .
j_call: TRBJ1-2
d_call: .
v_call: TRBV11-3
cdr3_aa: CASSLSGPIAQYTF
cdr3_nt: TGTGCCAGCAGCTTGTCCGGTCCCATCGCACAGTACACCTTC

clone_size: .
j_call: TRBJ2-7
d_call: .
v_call: TRBV27
cdr3_aa: CASSSLDISNEQYF
cdr3_nt: TGTGCCAGCAGTTCTTTGGACATTTCGAACGAGCAGTACTTC

clone_size: few
j_call: TRBJ1-2
d_call: .
v_call: TRBV6-6
cdr3_aa: CASSYRGGYTF
cdr3_nt: TGTGCCAGCAGTTACAGGGGTGGCTACACCTTC

clone_size: .
j_call: TRBJ2-3
d_call: .
v_call: TRBV29-1
cdr3_aa: CSVEDRTVLTDTQYF
cdr3_nt: TGCAGCGTTGAAGATCGAACAGTACTCACAGATACGCAGTATTTT

clone_size: .
j_call: TRBJ2-5
d_call: TRBD1
v_call: TRBV5-6
cdr3_aa: CASSLPGQGETQYF
cdr3_nt: TGTGCCAGCAGCTTGCCGGGACAGGGGGAGACCCAGTACTTC

clone_size: .
j_call: TRBJ1-5
d_call: .
v_call: TRBV7-9
cdr3_aa: CASSLSTGNQPQHF
cdr3_nt: TGTGCCAGCAGCTTAAGTACAGGCAATCAGCCCCAGCATTTT

clone_size: .
j_call: TRBJ1-2
d_call: .
v_call: TRBV10-3
cdr3_aa: CAITRDGMEANYGYTF
cdr3_nt: TGTGCCATCACTCGGGACGGGATGGAGGCTAACTATGGCTACACCTTC

clone_size: few
j_call: TRBJ1-1
d_call: .
v_call: TRBV19
cdr3_aa: CASTARVDTEAFF
cdr3_nt: TGTGCCAGTACCGCACGCGTGGACACTGAAGCTTTCTTT

clone_size: .
j_call: TRBJ2-3
d_call: .
v_call: TRBV4-1
cdr3_aa: CASSQEGAGRFTDTQYF
cdr3_nt: TGCGCCAGCAGCCAAGAGGGGGCCGGGAGGTTCACAGATACGCAGTATTTT

clone_size: .
j_call: TRBJ2-1
d_call: .
v_call: TRBV6-4
cdr3_aa: CASSDSYRRDEQFF
cdr3_nt: TGTGCCAGCAGTGACTCGTACAGGAGGGATGAGCAGTTCTTC

clone_size: .
j_call: TRBJ2-7
d_call: .
v_call: TRBV9
cdr3_aa: CASSVRNRGGEQYF
cdr3_nt: TGTGCCAGCAGCGTAAGGAACAGGGGAGGCGAGCAGTACTTC